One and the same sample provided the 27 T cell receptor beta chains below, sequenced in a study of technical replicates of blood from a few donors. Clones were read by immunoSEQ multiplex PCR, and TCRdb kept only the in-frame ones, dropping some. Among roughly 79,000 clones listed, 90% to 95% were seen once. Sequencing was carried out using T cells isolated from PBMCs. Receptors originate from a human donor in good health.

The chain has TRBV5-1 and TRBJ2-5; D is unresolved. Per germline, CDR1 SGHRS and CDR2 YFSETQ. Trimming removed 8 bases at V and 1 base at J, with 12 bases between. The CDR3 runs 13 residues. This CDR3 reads CASSRQTQETQYF. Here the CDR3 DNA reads TGCGCCAGTTCCAGGCAGACCCAAGAGACCCAGTACTTC. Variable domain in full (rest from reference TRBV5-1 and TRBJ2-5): KAGVTQTPRYLIKTRGQQVTLSCSPISGHRSVSWYQQTPGQGLQFLFEYFSETQRNKGNFPGRFSGRQFSNSRSEMNVSTLELGDSALYLCASSRQTQETQYFGPGTRLLVL.

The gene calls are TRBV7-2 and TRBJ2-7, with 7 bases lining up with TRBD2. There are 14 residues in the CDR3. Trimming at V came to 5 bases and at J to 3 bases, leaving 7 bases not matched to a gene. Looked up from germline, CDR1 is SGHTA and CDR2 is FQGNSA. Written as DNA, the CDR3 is TGTGCCAGCAGCCCCCAAGCGGGGATCTACGAGCAGTACTTC. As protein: CASSPQAGIYEQYF.

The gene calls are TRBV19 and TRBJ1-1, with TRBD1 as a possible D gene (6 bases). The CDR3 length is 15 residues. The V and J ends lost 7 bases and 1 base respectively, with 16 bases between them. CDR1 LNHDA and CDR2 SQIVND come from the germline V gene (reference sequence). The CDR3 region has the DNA TGTGCCAGTACTGACTACAGGGAGAGGAACACTGAAGCTTTCTTT. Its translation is CASTDYRERNTEAFF.

The CDR3 nucleotides are TGTGCCAGCAGCTCTTCTTCAGGGCGCGGAGAGACCCAGTACTTC. Encoded protein: CASSSSSGRGETQYF. V is TRBV5-4 and J is TRBJ2-5, with D possibly being TRBD1 (5 bases). The CDR3 extends over 15 amino acids. CDR1 is SGHNT and CDR2 is YYREEE in the germline V gene (reference sequence). Trimming left V 3 bases short and J 4 bases short, with 16 bases between.

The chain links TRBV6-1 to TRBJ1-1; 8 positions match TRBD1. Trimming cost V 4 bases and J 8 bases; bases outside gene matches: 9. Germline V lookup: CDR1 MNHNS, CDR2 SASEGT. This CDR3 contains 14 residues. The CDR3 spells CASSVGQGFREAFF. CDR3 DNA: TGTGCCAGCAGTGTTGGACAGGGCTTCCGAGAAGCTTTCTTT.

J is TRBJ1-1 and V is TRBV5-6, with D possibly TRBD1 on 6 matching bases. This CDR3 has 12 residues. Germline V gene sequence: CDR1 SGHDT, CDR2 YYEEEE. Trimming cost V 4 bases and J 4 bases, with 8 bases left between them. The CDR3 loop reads CASSPGVTEAFF. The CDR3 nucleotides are TGTGCCAGCAGCCCAGGGGTCACTGAAGCTTTCTTT.

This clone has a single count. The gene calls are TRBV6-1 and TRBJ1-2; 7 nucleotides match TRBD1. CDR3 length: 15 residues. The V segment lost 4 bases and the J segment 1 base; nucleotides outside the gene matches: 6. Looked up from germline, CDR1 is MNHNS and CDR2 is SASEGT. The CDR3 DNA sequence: TGTGCCAGCAGTGCAGGGACAGCACTTAACTATGGCTACACCTTC. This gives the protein CASSAGTALNYGYTF.

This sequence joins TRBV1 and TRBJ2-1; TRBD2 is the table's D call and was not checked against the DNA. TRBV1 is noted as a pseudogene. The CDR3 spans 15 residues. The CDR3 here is CTSSRRGRRENEQFF. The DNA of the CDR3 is TGCACCAGCAGCCGAAGGGGACGGCGGGAGAATGAGCAGTTCTTC.

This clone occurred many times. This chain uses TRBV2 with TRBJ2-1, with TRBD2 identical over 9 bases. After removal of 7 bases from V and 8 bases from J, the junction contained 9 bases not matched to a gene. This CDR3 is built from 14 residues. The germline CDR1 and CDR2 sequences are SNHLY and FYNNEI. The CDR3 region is CASMGREGGDEQFF. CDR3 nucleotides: TGTGCCAGCATGGGGCGGGAGGGGGGCGATGAGCAGTTCTTC.

Here the CDR3 reads CASSEGTSGRGIQYF. CDR3 DNA sequence: TGTGCCAGCAGCGAGGGGACTAGCGGGAGAGGCATTCAGTACTTC. The chain uses TRBV5-6 and TRBJ2-4; 14 nucleotides align to TRBD2. From germline, CDR1 is SGHDT and CDR2 YYEEEE. CDR3 length: 15 amino acids. V was pared by 4 bases and J by 9 bases, with 6 bases of the junction left unmatched.

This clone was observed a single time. This chain's CDR3 is CASSFGQGEEKLFF. The DNA of the CDR3 is TGCGCCAGCAGCTTCGGGCAGGGTGAAGAAAAACTGTTTTTT. This chain links TRBV5-1 with TRBJ1-4, with a weak D call TRBD1 (5 bases). V was clipped by 2 bases and J by 8 bases, with 13 bases between them. The CDR3 consists of 14 residues. The germline CDR1 and CDR2 sequences are SGHRS and YFSETQ.

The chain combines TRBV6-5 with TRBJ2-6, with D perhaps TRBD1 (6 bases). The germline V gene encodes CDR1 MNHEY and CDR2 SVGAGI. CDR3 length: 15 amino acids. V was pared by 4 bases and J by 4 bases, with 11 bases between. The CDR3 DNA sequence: TGTGCCAGCAGTTCAGGGGCATTGGGGGCCAACGTCCTGACTTTC. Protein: CASSSGALGANVLTF.

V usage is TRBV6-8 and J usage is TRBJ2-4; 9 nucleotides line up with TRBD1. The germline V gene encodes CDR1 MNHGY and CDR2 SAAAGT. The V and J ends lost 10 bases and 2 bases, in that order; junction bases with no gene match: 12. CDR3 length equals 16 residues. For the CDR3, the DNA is TGTGCCATACTGCCCCCGGGACAGGGTACCAAAAACATTCAGTACTTC. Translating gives CAILPPGQGTKNIQYF.

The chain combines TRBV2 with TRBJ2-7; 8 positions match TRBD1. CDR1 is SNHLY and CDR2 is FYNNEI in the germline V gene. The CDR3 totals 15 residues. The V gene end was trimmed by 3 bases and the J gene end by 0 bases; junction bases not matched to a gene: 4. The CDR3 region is CASSDPQGASYEQYF. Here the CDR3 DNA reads TGTGCCAGCAGTGACCCCCAGGGGGCCTCCTACGAGCAGTACTTC.

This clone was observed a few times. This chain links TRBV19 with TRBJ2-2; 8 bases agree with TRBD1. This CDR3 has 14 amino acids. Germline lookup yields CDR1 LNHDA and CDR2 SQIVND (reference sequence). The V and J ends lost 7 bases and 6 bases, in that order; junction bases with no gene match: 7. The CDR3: CASTEDRVAGELFF. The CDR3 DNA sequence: TGTGCCAGTACCGAGGACAGGGTGGCCGGGGAGCTGTTTTTT. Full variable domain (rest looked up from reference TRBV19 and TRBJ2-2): DGGITQSPKYLFRKEGQNVTLSCEQNLNHDAMYWYRQDPGQGLRLIYYSQIVNDFQKGDIAEGYSVSREKKESFPLTVTSAQKNPTAFYLCASTEDRVAGELFFGEGSRLTVL.

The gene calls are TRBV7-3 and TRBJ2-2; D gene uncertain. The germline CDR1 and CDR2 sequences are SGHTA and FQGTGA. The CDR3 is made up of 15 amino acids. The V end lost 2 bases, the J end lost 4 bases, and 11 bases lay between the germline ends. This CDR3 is CASSLGLTPTGELFF. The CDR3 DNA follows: TGTGCCAGCAGCTTAGGCCTCACGCCCACCGGGGAGCTGTTTTTT.

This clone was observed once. This CDR3 reads CASSLVAGKAYEQYF. CDR3 DNA sequence: TGTGCCAGCAGCTTAGTGGCAGGGAAAGCCTACGAGCAGTACTTC. V is TRBV11-2 and J is TRBJ2-7, with TRBD1 as a possible D gene (5 bases). Germline CDR1 and CDR2: SGHAT and FQNNGV. The CDR3 loop spans 15 amino acids. V was cut by 1 base and J by 2 bases, with 12 bases left in between.

The CDR3, as DNA: TGCGCCAGCAGCCAAGAGCGGAACACTGAAGCTTTCTTT. It codes for CASSQERNTEAFF. The rearrangement joins TRBV4-3 to TRBJ1-1, with unresolved D. CDR1 is LGHNA and CDR2 is YSLEER in the germline V gene. The length of the CDR3 is 13 residues. Trimming removed 0 bases at V and 1 base at J, with 3 bases between.

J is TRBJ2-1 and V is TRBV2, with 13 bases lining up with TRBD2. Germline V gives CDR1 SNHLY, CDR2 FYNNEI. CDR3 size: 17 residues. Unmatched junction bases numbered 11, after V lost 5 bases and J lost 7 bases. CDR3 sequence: CASSPLAGGPIPNEQFF. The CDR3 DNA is TGTGCCAGCAGTCCACTAGCGGGAGGGCCAATTCCGAATGAGCAGTTCTTC.

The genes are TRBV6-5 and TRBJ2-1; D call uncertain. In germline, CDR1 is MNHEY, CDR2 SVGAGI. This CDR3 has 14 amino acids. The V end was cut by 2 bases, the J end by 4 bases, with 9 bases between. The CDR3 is CASSYQSGYNEQFF. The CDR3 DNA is TGTGCCAGCAGTTACCAATCAGGATACAATGAGCAGTTCTTC.

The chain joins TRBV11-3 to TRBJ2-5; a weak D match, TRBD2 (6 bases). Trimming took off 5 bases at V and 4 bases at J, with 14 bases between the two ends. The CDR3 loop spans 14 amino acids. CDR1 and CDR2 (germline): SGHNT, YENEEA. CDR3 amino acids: CASSPGTAGETQYF. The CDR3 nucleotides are TGTGCCAGCAGCCCCGGGACTGCCGGAGAGACCCAGTACTTC.

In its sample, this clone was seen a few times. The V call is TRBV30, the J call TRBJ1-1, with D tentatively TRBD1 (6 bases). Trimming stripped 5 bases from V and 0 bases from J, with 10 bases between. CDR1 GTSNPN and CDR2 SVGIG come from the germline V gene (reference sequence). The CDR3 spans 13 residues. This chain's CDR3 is CAWLGQMNTEAFF. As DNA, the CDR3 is TGTGCCTGGCTCGGACAGATGAACACTGAAGCTTTCTTT.

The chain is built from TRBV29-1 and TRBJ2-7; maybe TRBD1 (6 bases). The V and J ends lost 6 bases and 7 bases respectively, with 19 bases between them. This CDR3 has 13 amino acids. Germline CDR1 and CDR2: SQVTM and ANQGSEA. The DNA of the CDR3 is TGCAGCGTCAGACAGGTTCCACTTAGTGAGCAGTACTTC. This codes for CSVRQVPLSEQYF.

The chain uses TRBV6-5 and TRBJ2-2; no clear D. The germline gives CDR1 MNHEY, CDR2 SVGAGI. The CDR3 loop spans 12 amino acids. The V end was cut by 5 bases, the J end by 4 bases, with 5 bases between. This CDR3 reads CASSGATGELFF. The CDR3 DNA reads TGTGCCAGCAGTGGAGCCACCGGGGAGCTGTTTTTT.

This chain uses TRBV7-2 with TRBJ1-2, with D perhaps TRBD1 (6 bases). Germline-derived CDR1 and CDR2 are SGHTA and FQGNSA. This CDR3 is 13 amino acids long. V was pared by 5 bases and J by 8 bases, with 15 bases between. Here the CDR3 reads CASSPQGLGGYTF. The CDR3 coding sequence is TGTGCCAGCAGCCCCCAGGGGCTAGGGGGCTACACCTTC.

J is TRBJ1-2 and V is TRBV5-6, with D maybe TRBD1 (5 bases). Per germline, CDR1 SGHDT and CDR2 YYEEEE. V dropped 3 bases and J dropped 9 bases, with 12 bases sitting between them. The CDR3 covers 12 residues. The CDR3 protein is CASSSLQVRYTF. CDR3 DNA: TGTGCCAGCAGCTCCCTACAGGTGCGCTACACCTTC.

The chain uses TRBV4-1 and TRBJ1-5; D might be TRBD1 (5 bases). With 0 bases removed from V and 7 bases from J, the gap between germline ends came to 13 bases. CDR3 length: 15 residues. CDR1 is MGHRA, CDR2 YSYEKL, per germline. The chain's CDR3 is CASSQEGQVVQPQHF. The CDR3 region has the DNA TGCGCCAGCAGCCAAGAGGGGCAGGTGGTACAGCCCCAGCATTTT.